The 2 T cell receptor beta chains reported below all come from one sample, sequenced in a study of CD8 T cells in ankylosing spondylitis. For these receptors, no antigen is known. General study points: In ankylosing spondylitis blood, a motif of seven or eight highly homologous TCR beta variants appeared characteristic.

Via MiXCR, TCRdb re-called the 5' RACE reads, giving one row per CDR3 protein. The profile shows roughly 470,000 distinct CDR3 sequences, 20% to 30% of them singletons. Sample: blood, either unsorted or a sorted T cell fraction (not recorded which). The receptors shown here come from a male donor with ankylosing spondylitis.

This clonotype was observed a handful of times. The gene calls are TRBV29-1 and TRBJ1-1; D gene unclear. CDR1 is SQVTM and CDR2 is ANQGSEA in the germline V gene. Between the trimmed V and J ends, which lost 7 bases and 6 bases, there was a span of 15 bases. There are 12 residues in the CDR3. The CDR3 is CSARSENPEAFF. DNA for the CDR3: TGCAGCGCGAGATCCGAAAATCCTGAAGCTTTCTTT.

Only one count was recorded for this clonotype. The J gene is TRBJ2-3, the V gene TRBV20-1, with D possibly being TRBD2 (7 bases). This CDR3 region has 16 residues. Trimming stripped 3 bases from V and 1 base from J, with 17 bases between. From germline, CDR1 is DFQATT and CDR2 SNEGSKA (reference sequence). The CDR3 loop is CSARPTGGWGTDTQYF. The CDR3 DNA reads as TGCAGTGCTAGGCCCACGGGGGGCTGGGGCACAGATACGCAGTATTTT.